One and the same sample provided the 15 T cell receptor beta chains below, sequenced in a study of blood T cell repertoires in COVID-19. Some clones are missing from TCRdb's copy, which holds only in-frame ones; the method was immunoSEQ multiplex PCR. The data show roughly 100,000 clones, around nine tenths seen once. Sequencing was done on a sample of peripheral blood. The receptors stem from a woman in her seventies with acute or convalescent COVID-19.

The chain recombines TRBV19 with TRBJ2-7; a weak D match, TRBD1 (6 bases). The CDR3 contains 13 residues. The germline V and J ends were trimmed by 3 bases and 3 bases, with 9 bases remaining between them. CDR1 and CDR2 (germline): LNHDA, SQIVND (reference sequence). DNA for the CDR3: TGTGCCAGTAGTATGTACAGGGACTACGAGCAGTACTTC. Its protein product is CASSMYRDYEQYF.

This sequence joins TRBV27 and TRBJ2-1, with TRBD1 matching over 7 bases. The V gene's germline CDR1 is MNHEY and CDR2 SMNVEV (reference sequence). CDR3 length: 17 amino acids. The J segment lost 1 base and the V segment lost 3 bases, leaving 9 bases of the junction unmatched. CDR3 loop: CASSFPTNRGSYNEQFF. In DNA, the CDR3 is TGTGCCAGCAGTTTCCCAACTAACAGGGGATCCTACAATGAGCAGTTCTTC.

V and J are TRBV19 and TRBJ1-4; 10 positions match TRBD1. The V and J ends lost 2 bases and 5 bases, in that order; junction bases with no gene match: 8. The CDR3 is 17 amino acids. Germline V CDR1 and CDR2: LNHDA, SQIVND (reference sequence). The CDR3 region is CASSIPGQGQENEKLFF. In DNA, the CDR3 is TGTGCCAGTAGTATACCGGGACAGGGGCAAGAAAATGAAAAACTGTTTTTT.

This rearrangement joins TRBV25-1 to TRBJ2-5; 9 bases are a match to TRBD1. From germline, CDR1 is MGHDK and CDR2 SYGVNS. The V segment lost 5 bases and the J segment 2 bases; nucleotides outside the gene matches: 9. The CDR3 contains 16 residues. The CDR3, as DNA: TGTGCCAGCAGTCTACGCCGGACAGGGGAACAAGAGACCCAGTACTTC. It encodes CASSLRRTGEQETQYF.

The chain uses TRBV28 and TRBJ1-4, with TRBD1 as a possible D gene (6 bases). Trimming cost V 8 bases and J 10 bases, with 8 bases left between them. CDR1 MDHEN and CDR2 SYDVKM come from the germline V gene. The length of the CDR3 is 10 residues. CDR3 nucleotide sequence: TGTGCCAGCGGCAGGGGAAAACTGTTTTTT. It specifies CASGRGKLFF.

This rearrangement joins TRBV30 to TRBJ2-1, with 9 bases matching TRBD1. This CDR3 comprises 14 residues. V lost 5 bases, J lost 4 bases, and 6 bases stayed unmatched. Germline CDR1 GTSNPN, CDR2 SVGIG (reference sequence). CDR3 DNA sequence: TGTGCCTGGGGAGGGGGACAGGGTTACAATGAGCAGTTCTTC. This translates into CAWGGGQGYNEQFF.

V usage is TRBV6-5 and J usage is TRBJ1-2; TRBD1 aligns across 8 bases. The V segment lost 6 bases and the J segment 2 bases; nucleotides outside the gene matches: 5. The CDR3 contains 14 residues. Per germline, CDR1 MNHEY and CDR2 SVGAGI. CDR3 sequence: CASRAQGVNYGYTF. For the CDR3, the DNA is TGTGCCAGCAGGGCACAGGGGGTGAACTATGGCTACACCTTC.

The gene calls are TRBV11-1 and TRBJ1-1; 7 bases are a match to TRBD1. The CDR3 is 16 residues long. Per the germline V gene, CDR1 is SGHAT and CDR2 is FQDESV (reference sequence). V was clipped by 6 bases and J by 1 base; unmatched bases: 11. This CDR3 is CASSSKGAPSNTEAFF. The CDR3 DNA is TGTGCCAGCAGTTCGAAGGGGGCGCCCTCGAACACTGAAGCTTTCTTT.

This chain links TRBV27 with TRBJ1-2; 7 bases map to TRBD1. V dropped 0 bases and J dropped 2; count of bases not matched to a gene: 3. Germline assignment: CDR1 MNHEY and CDR2 SMNVEV (reference sequence). The CDR3 covers 15 residues. CDR3: CASSLSGTENYGYTF. The CDR3 DNA reads as TGTGCCAGCAGTTTATCTGGGACAGAGAACTATGGCTACACCTTC.

The chain combines TRBV10-1 with TRBJ1-1; D is undetermined. The CDR3 extends over 12 amino acids. Trimming removed 4 bases from V and 4 bases from J, with 7 bases in between. CDR1 and CDR2 (germline): WNHNN, SYGVQD (reference sequence). CDR3 in amino acids: CASSGLSTEAFF. DNA of the CDR3: TGCGCCAGCAGTGGTCTCAGCACTGAAGCTTTCTTT.

This clone was counted once. V gene TRBV6-1 combines with J gene TRBJ1-6; no firm D call. Trimming removed 1 base at V and 7 bases at J, with 11 bases between. The CDR3 is 15 amino acids. CDR1 and CDR2 from the germline V gene are MNHNS and SASEGT. The CDR3 sequence: CASSEGHGENSPLHF. The CDR3 bases are TGTGCCAGCAGTGAAGGACACGGGGAAAATTCACCCCTCCACTTT.

This chain uses TRBV2 with TRBJ2-5; 11 bases map to TRBD2. CDR1 and CDR2 from the germline V gene are SNHLY and FYNNEI. J lost 5 bases, V lost 5 bases, and 10 bases had no gene match. CDR3 length: 16 residues. The CDR3 protein is CASSQTLAGGGETQYF. The DNA of the CDR3 is TGTGCCAGCAGTCAAACTCTAGCGGGAGGAGGCGAGACCCAGTACTTC. The variable domain in full, completed from reference TRBV2 and TRBJ2-5, reads EPEVTQTPSHQVTQMGQEVILRCVPISNHLYFYWYRQILGQKVEFLVSFYNNEISEKSEIFDDQFSVERPDGSNFTLKIRSTKLEDSAMYFCASSQTLAGGGETQYFGPGTRLLVL.

The chain couples TRBV27 to TRBJ1-1, with 11 bases identical to TRBD1. The CDR3 covers 17 residues. V trimming: 5 bases; J trimming: 1 base; junction bases outside the gene matches: 9. Germline lookup yields CDR1 MNHEY and CDR2 SMNVEV (reference sequence). The CDR3 protein is CASSPLGQGARNTEAFF. CDR3 sequence (DNA): TGTGCCAGCAGTCCCCTAGGACAGGGGGCGCGGAACACTGAAGCTTTCTTT.

This chain joins TRBV5-1 and TRBJ1-4; no definite D call. V was shortened by 0 bases and J by 0 bases, with 6 bases between the two germline ends. Per the germline V gene, CDR1 is SGHRS and CDR2 is YFSETQ. The CDR3 runs 15 residues. CDR3 nucleotide sequence: TGCGCCAGCAGCTTGGATCGGGCAACTAATGAAAAACTGTTTTTT. Encoded protein: CASSLDRATNEKLFF.

This chain connects TRBV27 to TRBJ2-5; D is unclear. Germline values: CDR1 MNHEY, CDR2 SMNVEV (reference sequence). The CDR3 is made up of 15 amino acids. With 10 bases removed from V and 2 bases from J, the gap between germline ends came to 20 bases. In DNA form, the CDR3 reads TGTGCCACCCAGAGCCTAGGAAGTCCTCAAGAGACCCAGTACTTC. It translates to CATQSLGSPQETQYF.